The clone carrying this TCR beta chain came up many times. TCRdb reprocessed the 5' RACE reads via MiXCR and lists one record per CDR3 protein. The sample has 100,000 to 150,000 distinct CDR3 sequences; about 6.4% are singletons. This record comes from a study of CD8 T cells in ankylosing spondylitis. V was shortened by 3 bases and J by 3 bases, with 12 bases between the two germline ends. CDR3 length equals 15 residues. Per germline, CDR1 SGHRS and CDR2 YFSETQ. The chain is built from TRBV5-1 and TRBJ2-2, with a weak D call TRBD2 (5 bases). This sequence was found in a male donor with ankylosing spondylitis or in good health (not recorded which). Sequences were obtained from blood, either unsorted or a sorted T cell fraction (not recorded which). The CDR3 sequence: CASSWAAGDTGELFF. For the CDR3, the DNA is TGCGCCAGCAGCTGGGCGGCGGGCGACACCGGGGAGCTGTTTTTT.